The TCR beta chain under discussion was sequenced for a study of shared clonotypes between healthy human individuals. Study-wide points: There were few donors, and this limited the genetic and exposure-history diversity represented.

The CDR3 spans 15 residues. Trimming cost V 0 bases and J 6 bases, with 15 bases left between them. Germline V gene sequence: CDR1 LNHNV, CDR2 YYDKDF (reference sequence). The data were produced by immunoSEQ multiplex PCR, yet TCRdb's version contains in-frame clones alone and is incomplete. The table lists 400,000 to 500,000 clones, approximately 80% of them singletons. As regards this clone: Its antigen remains unidentified.

The chain carries TRBV15 and TRBJ2-7; D remains unclear. Sequences were obtained from PBMCs. This TCR was recovered from a woman in her thirties or forties in good health. Some clones in this sample may be carry-over from other donors' samples. CDR3 in DNA: TGTGCCACCAGCAGAGATAGGGCTACCGGCGGCGAGCAGTACTTC. Its protein product is CATSRDRATGGEQYF.